A selection of T cell receptor beta chains follows, all from one sample in a study of T cell responses to AZD1222 COVID-19 vaccine. Clones were read by immunoSEQ multiplex PCR, and TCRdb kept only the in-frame ones, dropping some. Of 90,000 to 120,000 clones in the sample, under 95% were seen once. This specimen consisted of peripheral blood, obtained on day 0 of AZD1222 vaccination. All receptors come from an adult in good health. The CDR3 runs from the conserved cysteine through the conserved F or W. The D gene is left open where the match is weak. The size of a clone is reported for some rows only, either as once, few or many, or as a class for expanded clones.

CDR3aa,CDR3nt,abundance,v_gene,d_gene,j_gene
CASSLAVKSEAFF,TGCGCCAGCAGCTTGGCCGTGAAGTCTGAAGCTTTCTTT,.,TRBV5-1,.,TRBJ1-1
CASSIGGNWELFF,TGTGCCAGTAGTATCGGGGGTAACTGGGAGCTGTTTTTT,.,TRBV19,.,TRBJ2-2
CASSFRASQETQYF,TGTGCCAGCAGCTTTAGGGCTTCCCAAGAGACCCAGTACTTC,.,TRBV7-6,.,TRBJ2-5
CASGPLGQGQAFF,TGTGCTAGTGGTCCGCTGGGACAGGGACAAGCTTTCTTT,.,TRBV12-5,TRBD1,TRBJ1-1
CASSSSAGGLGETQYF,TGTGCCAGCAGCTCATCAGCGGGGGGCCTCGGAGAGACCCAGTACTTC,.,TRBV11-1,TRBD2,TRBJ2-5
CASSSPANGEKLFF,TGCGCCAGCAGCTCTCCCGCCAACGGTGAAAAACTGTTTTTT,.,TRBV5-1,.,TRBJ1-4
CASSQPVGVTEAFF,TGTGCCAGCAGCCAACCGGTAGGGGTCACTGAAGCTTTCTTT,.,TRBV3-1/TRBV3-2,.,TRBJ1-1
CASTPFGEGWFGKLFF,TGTGCCAGTACCCCCTTCGGAGAGGGGTGGTTCGGAAAACTGTTTTTT,.,TRBV19,.,TRBJ1-4
CSAPHGTEQFF,TGCAGTGCCCCTCACGGGACTGAGCAGTTCTTC,.,TRBV20-1,.,TRBJ2-1
CASSQVSSGGGYGYTF,TGCGCCAGCAGCCAAGTGTCCTCAGGGGGTGGCTATGGCTACACCTTC,.,TRBV4-3,TRBD1,TRBJ1-2
CASSLAMGETQYF,TGTGCCAGCAGCTTAGCCATGGGAGAGACCCAGTACTTC,.,TRBV11-3,.,TRBJ2-5
CASSFLTGIQNTEAFF,TGTGCCAGCAGCTTTTTAACAGGAATACAGAACACTGAAGCTTTCTTT,.,TRBV13,.,TRBJ1-1
CASSLRGPSGNTIYF,TGCGCCAGCAGCTTGAGGGGGCCGTCAGGAAACACCATATATTTT,.,TRBV5-1,TRBD1,TRBJ1-3
CASSFGLEAQHF,TGTGCCAGCAGCTTTGGGCTGGAGGCCCAGCATTTT,.,TRBV7-9,.,TRBJ1-5
CASSQHRERIPNYGYTF,TGTGCCAGCAGCCAGCACAGGGAGAGAATTCCTAACTATGGCTACACCTTC,.,TRBV3-1/TRBV3-2,.,TRBJ1-2
CASNWRSAGELFF,TGTGCCAGCAATTGGAGGTCTGCCGGGGAGCTGTTTTTT,few,TRBV28,.,TRBJ2-2
CASSRPGTGSTF,TGTGCCAGCAGCCGTCCCGGGACAGGGTCCACCTTC,.,TRBV6-2/TRBV6-3,TRBD1,TRBJ1-2
CASSDRVAEAFF,TGTGCCAGCAGTGACCGGGTAGCTGAAGCTTTCTTT,.,TRBV6-1,.,TRBJ1-1
CASSRGLAGDNEQFF,TGTGCCAGCAGCCGCGGACTAGCGGGGGACAATGAGCAGTTCTTC,.,TRBV7-7,TRBD2,TRBJ2-1
CASSLARTGYTEAFF,TGCGCCAGCAGCTTGGCGCGGACAGGGTACACTGAAGCTTTCTTT,.,TRBV5-1,TRBD1,TRBJ1-1
CASSTRGNYGYTF,TGTGCCAGCAGCACCAGGGGTAACTATGGCTACACCTTC,.,TRBV5-4,.,TRBJ1-2
CASSITGGRTEAFF,TGTGCCAGCTCAATAACAGGGGGTCGGACTGAAGCTTTCTTT,.,TRBV18,TRBD1,TRBJ1-1
CASRSGVGYTF,TGTGCCAGCAGGTCTGGGGTTGGCTACACCTTC,few,TRBV6-5,.,TRBJ1-2
CASSEERDQPQHF,TGTGCCAGCAGTGAAGAGAGGGATCAGCCCCAGCATTTT,.,TRBV6-1,.,TRBJ1-5
CASSGGRGRTDTQYF,TGTGCCAGCAGTGGTGGGCGGGGTCGCACAGATACGCAGTATTTT,.,TRBV2,.,TRBJ2-3
CASSQDPPSAGEETQYF,TGTGCCAGCAGCCAAGACCCTCCCTCAGCGGGTGAAGAGACCCAGTACTTC,.,TRBV3-1/TRBV3-2,.,TRBJ2-5
CASSERGLYGYTF,TGTGCCAGCAGTGAACGGGGCCTCTATGGCTACACCTTC,few,TRBV2,.,TRBJ1-2
CASSQTGGRGYGYTF,TGCGCCAGCAGCCAAACAGGGGGCAGGGGCTATGGCTACACCTTC,.,TRBV4-3,TRBD1,TRBJ1-2
CASSRGIGTEAFF,TGTGCCAGCAGCAGGGGGATTGGCACTGAAGCTTTCTTT,.,TRBV13,.,TRBJ1-1